The clone carrying this TCR beta chain was seen more than once but under ten times. Its antigen is unidentified. Uncontrolled infections, other autoimmune diseases, pregnancy or lactation led to exclusion of patients. These data are taken from a study of T cells in Graves' hyperthyroidism and ophthalmopathy. Study findings and constraints: Appearing also in blood were most of the thyroid clonotypes expanded above 0.001.

RNA transcripts provided the source from which TCR beta CDR3 regions were amplified. With the HTBI primer set, the TCR CDR3 went through a first round of RT-PCR. TCRdb re-analysed the multiplex PCR reads in MiXCR, keeping a single row per CDR3 protein. Among roughly 500,000 distinct CDR3 sequences listed, 35% to 50% were seen once. Losses at the gene ends were 6 bases for V and 2 bases for J; bases not matched to a gene: 7. The CDR3 length is 14 residues. The germline CDR1 and CDR2 sequences are SEHNR and FQNEAQ (reference sequence). The genes are TRBV7-9 and TRBJ2-7; 7 bases fit TRBD1. Sequencing input: peripheral blood or thyroid tissue (not recorded which). The receptor was isolated from an adult woman with Graves' disease, either hyperthyroidism or ophthalmopathy (not recorded which). The CDR3 bases are TGTGCCAGCAGTCCGACAGGGTTTACCTACGAGCAGTACTTC. It encodes CASSPTGFTYEQYF.